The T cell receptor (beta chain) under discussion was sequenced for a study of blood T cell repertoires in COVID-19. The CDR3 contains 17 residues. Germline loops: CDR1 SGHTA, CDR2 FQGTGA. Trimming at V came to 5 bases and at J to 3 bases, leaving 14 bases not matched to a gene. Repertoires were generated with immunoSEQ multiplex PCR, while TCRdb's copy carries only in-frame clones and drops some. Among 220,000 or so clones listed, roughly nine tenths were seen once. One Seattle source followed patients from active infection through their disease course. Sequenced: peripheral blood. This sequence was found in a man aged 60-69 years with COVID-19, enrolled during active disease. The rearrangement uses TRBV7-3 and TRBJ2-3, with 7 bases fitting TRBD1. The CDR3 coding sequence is TGTGCCAGCAGCCTGCACCCCGGGACAGTTTCAACAGATACGCAGTATTTT. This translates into CASSLHPGTVSTDTQYF.